This T cell receptor beta chain is from a study of cytomegalovirus exposure and HLA in healthy donors. Study observations and caveats: HLA alleles showed associations with about 17,000 TCR beta sequences in a later analysis, at a 0.05 false discovery rate. The study listed under 200 cytomegalovirus-associated TCR beta chains. Cytomegalovirus status was reportedly diagnosed by the classifier with high specificity and sensitivity.

The CDR3 runs 16 residues. From germline, CDR1 is SEHNR and CDR2 FQNEAQ (reference sequence). Unmatched junction bases numbered 9, after V lost 4 bases and J lost 4 bases. Concerning this clone: The antigen remains undetermined.

A multiplex PCR was run with 60 Vbeta primers and 13 Jbeta primers. Measured with immunoSEQ multiplex PCR; TCRdb has only the in-frame clones, and not every one. This sample yields nearly 110,000 clones, of which over 70% are seen a single time; less than 3.5% belongs to the top ten. This receptor was obtained from a female donor in good health and CMV-seronegative. The chain couples TRBV7-9 to TRBJ2-7, with 11 bases lining up with TRBD2. The sequenced material came from PBMCs. The CDR3 region has the DNA TGTGCCAGCAGCTCCGATACTAGCGGGAGAGAGTACGAGCAGTACTTC. Residues: CASSSDTSGREYEQYF. Based on the CDR3 plus reference TRBV7-9 and TRBJ2-7, the full variable domain is DTGVSQNPRHKITKRGQNVTFRCDPISEHNRLYWYRQTLGQGPEFLTYFQNEAQLEKSRLLSDRFSAERPKGSFSTLEIQRTEQGDSAMYLCASSSDTSGREYEQYFGPGTRLTVT.